The 17 T cell receptor beta chains below were found in one sample sequenced in a study of CD4+ T cells in melanoma. Sequencing was performed with immunoSEQ multiplex PCR; in TCRdb, only in-frame clones are kept and a portion is missing. The sample has roughly 52,000 clones; roughly three quarters are singletons. Source material: tumor tissue. These receptors came from a human donor with melanoma.

The chain is built from TRBV5-5 and TRBJ2-1; 7 bases are shared with TRBD2. CDR1 and CDR2 (germline): SGHKS, YYEKEE (reference sequence). CDR3 size: 15 residues. The junction had 7 bases not matched to a gene; V was cut back by 4 bases and J by 3 bases. CDR3 sequence (DNA): TGTGCCAGCAGCCCCGGGGAGGGCGGCTACAATGAGCAGTTCTTC. Encoded protein: CASSPGEGGYNEQFF. The complete variable domain, with remaining parts taken from reference TRBV5-5 and TRBJ2-1, reads DAGVTQSPTHLIKTRGQQVTLRCSPISGHKSVSWYQQVLGQGPQFIFQYYEKEERGRGNFPDRFSARQFPNYSSELNVNALLLGDSALYLCASSPGEGGYNEQFFGPGTRLTVL.

The rearrangement links TRBV2 to TRBJ1-1; the match to TRBD1 covers 10 bases. The V gene end was trimmed by 4 bases and the J gene end by 3 bases; junction bases not matched to a gene: 11. Germline V gene lookup returns CDR1 SNHLY and CDR2 FYNNEI. The CDR3 consists of 17 residues. The chain's CDR3 is CASSVWDRGGWDTEAFF. The CDR3, as DNA: TGTGCCAGCAGTGTTTGGGACAGGGGCGGTTGGGACACTGAAGCTTTCTTT.

In nucleotides, the CDR3 is TGTGCCAGCAGCTTAATAGGTGGACACGTCAATCAGCCCCAGCATTTT. Translated: CASSLIGGHVNQPQHF. The chain uses TRBV5-5 and TRBJ1-5; D possibly corresponds to TRBD1 (5 bases). This CDR3 is built from 16 residues. CDR1 is SGHKS, CDR2 YYEKEE, per germline (reference sequence). The V end lost 2 bases, the J end lost 3 bases, and 15 bases lay between the germline ends.

The sample holds one count of this clone. The chain couples TRBV19 to TRBJ2-7; 10 positions agree with TRBD2. The CDR3 totals 15 residues. Germline loops: CDR1 LNHDA, CDR2 SQIVND (reference sequence). The V gene end was trimmed by 6 bases and the J gene end by 0 bases; junction bases not matched to a gene: 5. For the CDR3, the DNA is TGTGCCAGTAGCACTAGCGGGGTGAGCTCCTACGAGCAGTACTTC. This codes for CASSTSGVSSYEQYF.

V gene TRBV6-6 combines with J gene TRBJ1-2, with a weak D call TRBD1 (6 bases). Trimming took off 0 bases at V and 8 bases at J, with 13 bases between the two ends. Germline loops: CDR1 MNHNY, CDR2 SVGAGI (reference sequence). The CDR3 has 14 amino acids. CDR3 residues: CASSYSTGHSGYTF. CDR3 bases: TGTGCCAGCAGTTACTCGACGGGACATTCGGGCTACACCTTC.

The chain couples TRBV7-9 to TRBJ2-7; 7 bases map to TRBD1. The CDR3 sequence is 11 residues long. The V and J ends lost 8 bases and 5 bases, in that order; junction bases with no gene match: 3. The germline V gene has CDR1 SEHNR and CDR2 FQNEAQ (reference sequence). The CDR3 DNA reads as TGTGCCAGCCAACAGGGGAACGAGCAGTACTTC. Protein: CASQQGNEQYF.

This clone has just one count. This chain connects TRBV5-6 to TRBJ1-6; perhaps TRBD1 as D (6 bases). Germline V gene data show CDR1 as SGHDT and CDR2 as YYEEEE. Trimming shortened V by 4 bases and J by 7 bases, and 15 bases separated the two germline ends. The CDR3 length is 15 residues. The chain's CDR3 is CASSGRGGRNSPLHF. DNA of the CDR3: TGTGCCAGCAGCGGTCGAGGGGGGCGCAATTCACCCCTCCACTTT.

This clone was picked up many times. The chain employs TRBV11-2 and TRBJ2-7; unclear D gene. The CDR3 runs 12 residues. Trimming took off 1 base at V and 4 bases at J, with 5 bases between the two ends. Germline V gene lookup returns CDR1 SGHAT and CDR2 FQNNGV. CDR3 in amino acids: CASSLATYEQYF. Here the CDR3 DNA reads TGTGCCAGCAGCTTAGCCACGTACGAGCAGTACTTC.

The chain couples TRBV2 to TRBJ1-3; D remains ambiguous. CDR1 is SNHLY, CDR2 FYNNEI, per germline. The V end was cut by 7 bases, the J end by 0 bases, with 7 bases between. CDR3 length: 13 amino acids. The DNA of the CDR3 is TGTGCCAGCACCAGAAGCTCTGGAAACACCATATATTTT. The encoded protein is CASTRSSGNTIYF.

In this sample, this clone turned up a few times. J is TRBJ1-1 and V is TRBV18; the match to TRBD1 covers 9 bases. Germline V gene sequence: CDR1 KGHSH, CDR2 LQKENI. CDR3 length: 13 amino acids. The ends lost 6 bases at V and 1 base at J; junction bases unmatched: 0. CDR3 bases: TGTGCCAGCTCGGGACAGGGGAACACTGAAGCTTTCTTT. Protein product: CASSGQGNTEAFF.

The chain employs TRBV4-3 and TRBJ1-2; D is perhaps TRBD1 (5 bases). The CDR3 length is 17 residues. Germline CDR1 reads LGHNA; CDR2 reads YSLEER. V was clipped by 0 bases and J by 2 bases, with 16 bases between them. CDR3 in DNA: TGCGCCAGCAGCCAAGATGGCCCCTCTGGGGGGAACTATGGCTACACCTTC. It translates to CASSQDGPSGGNYGYTF.

This clone was recorded a few times. The J gene is TRBJ2-2, the V gene TRBV7-2; 7 nucleotides align to TRBD1. V shed 2 bases and J 4 bases; nucleotides not matched to a gene: 7. Germline V CDR1 and CDR2: SGHTA, FQGNSA. The CDR3 totals 16 residues. The chain's CDR3 is CASSLMRGPGTGELFF. CDR3 nucleotides: TGTGCCAGCAGCTTAATGAGGGGGCCGGGCACCGGGGAGCTGTTTTTT.

V is TRBV6-1 and J is TRBJ2-1; tentative D call: TRBD2 (5 bases). Trimming cost V 0 bases and J 5 bases, with 8 bases left between them. This CDR3 region has 14 residues. Germline loops: CDR1 MNHNS, CDR2 SASEGT. The CDR3, as DNA: TGTGCCAGCAGTGAAGCGCAGAGGGACAATGAGCAGTTCTTC. Protein: CASSEAQRDNEQFF.

This clone was detected only once. The chain carries TRBV15 and TRBJ1-2; no clear D. V was cut by 0 bases and J by 3 bases, with 17 bases left in between. The CDR3 totals 17 residues. Per the germline V gene, CDR1 is LNHNV and CDR2 is YYDKDF (reference sequence). CDR3 sequence reads: CATSREGRYPEDYGYTF. In DNA form, the CDR3 reads TGTGCCACCAGCAGAGAGGGCCGCTACCCCGAGGACTATGGCTACACCTTC. Based on the CDR3 plus reference TRBV15 and TRBJ1-2, the full variable domain is DAMVIQNPRYQVTQFGKPVTLSCSQTLNHNVMYWYQQKSSQAPKLLFHYYDKDFNNEADTPDNFQSRRPNTSFCFLDIRSPGLGDTAMYLCATSREGRYPEDYGYTFGSGTRLTVV.

The chain recombines TRBV5-4 with TRBJ2-7; 8 bases agree with TRBD1. Germline trimming cut 4 bases from V and 2 bases from J; bases unmatched to any gene: 8. Germline V gives CDR1 SGHNT, CDR2 YYREEE (reference sequence). CDR3 size: 15 residues. Here the CDR3 reads CASSETGGPAYEQYF. CDR3 bases: TGTGCCAGCAGCGAAACAGGGGGACCGGCCTACGAGCAGTACTTC.

The J gene is TRBJ1-1, the V gene TRBV10-3; maybe TRBD1 (5 bases). Germline CDR1 ENHRY, CDR2 SYGVKD. Trimming stripped 10 bases from V and 6 bases from J, with 18 bases between. The CDR3 is made up of 13 amino acids. CDR3 loop: CASLSVGGAEAFF. The CDR3 DNA reads TGTGCCAGTCTATCAGTCGGGGGGGCTGAAGCTTTCTTT.

V usage is TRBV27 and J usage is TRBJ2-7; possibly TRBD1 or TRBD2 for D (5 bases each). The ends were cut back, 3 bases at V and 3 bases at J, with 24 bases in the middle. Germline CDR1 and CDR2: MNHEY and SMNVEV (reference sequence). The CDR3 runs 18 residues. The CDR3, as DNA: TGTGCCAGCAGTTTGGCCCAGTTTACGAGAGGGGCGAACTACGAGCAGTACTTC. The encoded protein is CASSLAQFTRGANYEQYF.